The T cell receptor beta chain described here comes from a study of shared clonotypes between healthy human individuals. Tens of thousands of T cell genomes (about 0.2 ug DNA) went into each sorted-subset replicate. Sequencing used immunoSEQ multiplex PCR; TCRdb keeps in-frame clones, though not all of them. The table lists millions of clones, 85% to 95% of them singletons. Negatively enriched CD4+ T cells were divided by CD45RA into naive and memory. CDR3 size: 16 residues. Looked up from germline, CDR1 is SGHTA and CDR2 is FQGNSA. Trimming removed 6 bases from V and 0 bases from J, with 15 bases in between.

The sequenced sample consisted of naive CD4+ T cells sorted from blood. The subset denotes: CD45RA+ positively selected. V and J are TRBV7-2 and TRBJ1-3; TRBD1 is a possible D gene (5 bases). This TCR was recovered from a young man in good health. CDR3 residues: CASSTSSGISGNTIYF. The CDR3, as DNA: TGTGCCAGCAGTACTAGTTCAGGGATCTCTGGAAACACCATATATTTT.